These 3 T cell receptor beta chains originate from one sample sequenced in a study of OX40 agonist ivuxolimab in advanced cancers. The data were produced by immunoSEQ multiplex PCR, yet TCRdb's version contains in-frame clones alone and is incomplete. This table has fewer than 45,000 clones, about 74% appearing once. Specimen: CD4+ or CD8+ T cells sorted from blood, collected in a trial of the OX40 agonist ivuxolimab. The receptors were gathered from an adult with an advanced solid tumor such as melanoma, head and neck, liver or kidney cancer.

The gene calls are TRBV5-6 and TRBJ2-7; D unclear. The CDR3 spans 14 residues. In germline, CDR1 is SGHDT, CDR2 YYEEEE. V gave up 0 bases and J gave up 2 bases, with 9 bases separating them. CDR3 loop: CASSLAWATYEQYF. Here the CDR3 DNA reads TGTGCCAGCAGCTTGGCCTGGGCGACCTACGAGCAGTACTTC. Full variable domain (remainder filled in from reference TRBV5-6 and TRBJ2-7): DAGVTQSPTHLIKTRGQQVTLRCSPKSGHDTVSWYQQALGQGPQFIFQYYEEEERQRGNFPDRFSGHQFPNYSSELNVNALLLGDSALYLCASSLAWATYEQYFGPGTRLTVT.

The chain carries TRBV19 and TRBJ2-2, with no clear D. V lost 4 bases and J 6 bases, leaving 9 bases between the germline ends. CDR1 LNHDA and CDR2 SQIVND come from the germline V gene (reference sequence). The CDR3 sequence is 13 residues long. The CDR3 nucleotides read TGTGCCAGTAGTAAAACAAGAGCCGGGGAGCTGTTTTTT. Its protein product is CASSKTRAGELFF. The full variable domain, with the rest looked up from reference TRBV19 and TRBJ2-2, is DGGITQSPKYLFRKEGQNVTLSCEQNLNHDAMYWYRQDPGQGLRLIYYSQIVNDFQKGDIAEGYSVSREKKESFPLTVTSAQKNPTAFYLCASSKTRAGELFFGEGSRLTVL.

J is TRBJ1-2 and V is TRBV5-6; no clear D gene. Germline CDR1 and CDR2: SGHDT and YYEEEE. CDR3 length: 14 residues. V dropped 3 bases and J dropped 7 bases, with 16 bases sitting between them. The CDR3 reads CASSSWWGAGGYTF. For the CDR3, the DNA is TGTGCCAGCAGCTCCTGGTGGGGAGCGGGTGGCTACACCTTC.